This TCR beta chain was identified in a study of cytomegalovirus exposure and HLA in healthy donors. Using immunoSEQ multiplex PCR, the repertoire was profiled, and TCRdb retains in-frame clones only, with some absent. Of about 130,000 clones in the sample, around 95% were seen once. With respect to this clone: Its antigen is currently unknown.

Trimming took 1 base from V and 5 from J, leaving 11 bases between them. The germline V gene encodes CDR1 LGHNA and CDR2 YSLEER. The CDR3 runs to 15 residues. Broader study findings: The study recorded 150 to 200 TCR beta chains that were cytomegalovirus-associated.

This TCR came from a man in his late teens or twenties in good health and CMV-seronegative. The V and J genes are TRBV4-3 and TRBJ2-2, with D possibly being TRBD1 (6 bases). Sequencing input: PBMCs. CDR3 nucleotide sequence: TGCGCCAGCAGCCAAGGAACAGGGATTACCGGGGAGCTGTTTTTT. This codes for CASSQGTGITGELFF.